This TCR beta chain stems from a study of blood T cell repertoires in COVID-19 (TCRdb year 2020). For the study in its entirety: The collaborator samples originated in the United States, Italy and Spain and spanned the acute and convalescent phases of COVID-19. The prospective study material was composed of cDNA or gDNA derived from T cells, B-cell-depleted T cells, or PBMCs. Deeply sampled blood TCRbeta repertoires from subjects exposed to, actively infected with, or recovered from COVID-19 were included in the dataset. The repertoires were made available in a free public database intended to serve as a resource for research on the immune response to SARS-CoV-2. The samples were drawn from the first 160 participants of the ongoing ImmuneRACE study and from roughly 1,300 subjects provided by 6 global collaborators. Nearly every sample came with metadata listing a de-identified subject ID, COVID-19 status, age in years and sex. Where available, HLA class I and class II types were obtained from metadata supplied by the sample provider rather than from assay-based typing. Broader findings and caveats from the paper: Clinical and demographic metadata were provided uncurated, with the amount varying by source and participant.

Based on the germline V gene (reference sequence), the CDR1 and CDR2 sequences are MNHEY and SMNVEV. Trimmed from V: 5 bases; trimmed from J: 4 bases; junction bases lacking a gene match: 5. Spanning cysteine to phenylalanine, the CDR3 consists of 13 amino acids. CDR3 DNA only is kept here, 39 bases in frame from base 1. Collaborating institutions collected whole blood in K2EDTA tubes following their own protocols. For TCRbeta analysis, collaborator samples were shipped as frozen whole blood, as isolated PBMCs, or as DNA extracted from either sample type. A single count supports this clone. This clone's antigen is unknown. No qualities accompany the bases; no much larger clone lies one base away. The same CDR3 arises from other DNA sequences in this sample as well. The immunoSEQ Assay, a bias-controlled multiplex PCR, was used to amplify TCRbeta CDR3 regions from genomic DNA. Regarding the original processing steps: The number of nucleated cells in each sample was estimated by amplification of reference gene primers within the assay. To quantify the absolute abundance of each unique TCRbeta CDR3 rearrangement, sequence reads were collapsed and filtered. Productive Simpson clonality was computed per sample as the square root of Simpson's diversity index over productive rearrangements. This is the immuneACCESS table as TCRdb keeps it, with only in-frame sequences that have V and J called. A part of the clones is gone; compared with another copy, unresolved V genes explain less than half, and the rest is unexplained. V, J and clone size derive from that table, while D and trimming were established from the DNA sequence. The sample yields around 700,000 clones; about 87% were counted once. 0.2% to 0.3% of the sample comes from the top ten.

This TCR came from a woman between 18 and 29 years old with acute or convalescent COVID-19. The V gene is TRBV27 and the J gene is TRBJ2-7; 7 of the junction bases match TRBD1. Specimen: peripheral blood. The sequenced DNA is TGTGCCAGCAGTGTGACAGGGCCTTACGAGCAGTACTTC. This is translated as CASSVTGPYEQYF.